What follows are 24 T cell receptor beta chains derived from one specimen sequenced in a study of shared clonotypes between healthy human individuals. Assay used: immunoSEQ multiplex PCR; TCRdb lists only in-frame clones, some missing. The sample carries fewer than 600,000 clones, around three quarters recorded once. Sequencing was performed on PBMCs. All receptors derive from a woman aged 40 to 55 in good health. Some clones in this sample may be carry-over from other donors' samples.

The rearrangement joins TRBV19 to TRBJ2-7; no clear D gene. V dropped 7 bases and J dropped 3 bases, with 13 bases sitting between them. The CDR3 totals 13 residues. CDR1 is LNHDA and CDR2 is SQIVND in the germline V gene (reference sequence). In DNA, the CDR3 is TGTGCCAGTACCCCAGGAGACGGCTACGAGCAGTACTTC. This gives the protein CASTPGDGYEQYF.

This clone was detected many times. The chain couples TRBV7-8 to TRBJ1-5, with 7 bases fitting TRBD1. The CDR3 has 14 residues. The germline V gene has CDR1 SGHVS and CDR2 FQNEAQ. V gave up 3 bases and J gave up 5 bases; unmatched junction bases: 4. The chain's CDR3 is CASSFRDRYQPQHF. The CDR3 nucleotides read TGTGCCAGCAGCTTCCGGGACAGATATCAGCCCCAGCATTTT.

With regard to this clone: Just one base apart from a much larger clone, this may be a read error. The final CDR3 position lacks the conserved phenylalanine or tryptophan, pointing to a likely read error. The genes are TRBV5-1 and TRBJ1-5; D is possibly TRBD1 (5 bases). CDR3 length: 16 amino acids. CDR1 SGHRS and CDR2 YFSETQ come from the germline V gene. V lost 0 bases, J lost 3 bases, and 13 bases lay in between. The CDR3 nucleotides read TGCGCCAGCAGCTTGGAACCCGGGACCCCCAATCAGCCCCAGCATCTT. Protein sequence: CASSLEPGTPNQPQHL.

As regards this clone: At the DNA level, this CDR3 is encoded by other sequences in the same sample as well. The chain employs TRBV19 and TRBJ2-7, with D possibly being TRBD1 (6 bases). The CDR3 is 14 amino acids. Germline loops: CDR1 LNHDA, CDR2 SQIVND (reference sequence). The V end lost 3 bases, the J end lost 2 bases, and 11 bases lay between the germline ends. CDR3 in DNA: TGTGCCAGTAGTATCGCGCAGGGGCCCTACGAGCAGTACTTC. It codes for CASSIAQGPYEQYF.

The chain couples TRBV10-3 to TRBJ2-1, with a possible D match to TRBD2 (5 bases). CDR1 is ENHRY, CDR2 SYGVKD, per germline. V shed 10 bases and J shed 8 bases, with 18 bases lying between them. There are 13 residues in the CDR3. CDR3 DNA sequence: TGTGCCACGGAGGATAACCTAGGCGATGAGCAGTTCTTC. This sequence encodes CATEDNLGDEQFF.

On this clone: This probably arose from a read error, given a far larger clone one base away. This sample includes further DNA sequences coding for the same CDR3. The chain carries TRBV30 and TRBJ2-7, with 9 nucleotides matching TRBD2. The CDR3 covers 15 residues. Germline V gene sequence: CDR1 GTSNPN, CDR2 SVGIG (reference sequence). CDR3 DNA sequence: TGCGCCTGGAGTGTACGGCGGGAGGGCTTCTACGAGCAGTACTTC. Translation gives CAWSVRREGFYEQYF. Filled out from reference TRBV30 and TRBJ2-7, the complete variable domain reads SQTIHQWPATLVQPVGSPLSLECTVEGTSNPNLYWYRQAAGRGLQLLFYSVGIGQISSEVPQNLSASRPQDRQFILSSKKLLLSDSGFYLCAWSVRREGFYEQYFGPGTRLTVT.

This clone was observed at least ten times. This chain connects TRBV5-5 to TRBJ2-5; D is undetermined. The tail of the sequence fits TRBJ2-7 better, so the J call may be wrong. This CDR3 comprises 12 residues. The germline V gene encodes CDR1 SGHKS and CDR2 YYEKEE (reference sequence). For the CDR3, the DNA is TGTGCCAGCAGCTCCTTACCCTACGAGCAGTACTTC. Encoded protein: CASSSLPYEQYF.

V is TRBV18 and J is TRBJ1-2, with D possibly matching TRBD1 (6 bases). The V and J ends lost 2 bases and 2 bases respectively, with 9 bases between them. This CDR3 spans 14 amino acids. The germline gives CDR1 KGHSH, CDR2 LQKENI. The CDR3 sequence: CASSPGQGNYGYTF. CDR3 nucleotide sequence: TGTGCCAGCTCACCAGGGCAGGGGAACTATGGCTACACCTTC.

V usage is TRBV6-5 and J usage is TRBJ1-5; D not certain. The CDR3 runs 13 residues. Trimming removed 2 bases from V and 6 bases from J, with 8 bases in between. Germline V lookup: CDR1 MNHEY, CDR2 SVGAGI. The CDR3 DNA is TGTGCCAGCAGTTACGGCGCGGCTCAGCCCCAGCATTTT. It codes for CASSYGAAQPQHF.

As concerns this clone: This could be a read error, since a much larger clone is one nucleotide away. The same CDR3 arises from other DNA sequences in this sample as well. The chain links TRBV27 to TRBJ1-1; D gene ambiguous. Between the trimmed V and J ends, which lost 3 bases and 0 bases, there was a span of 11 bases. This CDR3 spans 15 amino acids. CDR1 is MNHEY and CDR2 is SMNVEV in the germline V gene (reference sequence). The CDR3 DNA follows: TGTGCCAGCAGTTTTAGAGGCGCAGTGAACACTGAAGCTTTCTTT. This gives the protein CASSFRGAVNTEAFF.

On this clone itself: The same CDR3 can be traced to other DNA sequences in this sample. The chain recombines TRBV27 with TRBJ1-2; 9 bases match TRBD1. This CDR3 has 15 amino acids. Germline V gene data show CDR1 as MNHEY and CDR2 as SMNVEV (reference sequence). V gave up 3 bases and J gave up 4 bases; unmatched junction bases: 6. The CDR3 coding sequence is TGTGCCAGCAGTTTGTCCGGGACAGGGAGCTATGGCTACACCTTC. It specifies CASSLSGTGSYGYTF.

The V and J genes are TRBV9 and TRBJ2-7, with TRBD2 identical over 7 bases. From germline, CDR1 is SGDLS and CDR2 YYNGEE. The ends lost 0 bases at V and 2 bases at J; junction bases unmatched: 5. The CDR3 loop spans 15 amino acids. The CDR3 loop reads CASSVEGTTPYEQYF. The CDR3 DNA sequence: TGTGCCAGCAGCGTAGAAGGGACTACACCCTACGAGCAGTACTTC.

CDR3 coding DNA: TGTGCCAGCAGCCGACTGGATAGCGGGAGGTGGGGTGAGCAGTTCTTC. It codes for CASSRLDSGRWGEQFF. J is TRBJ2-1 and V is TRBV5-4; 10 bases agree with TRBD2. The CDR3 is 16 residues long. Germline CDR1 is SGHNT and CDR2 is YYREEE (reference sequence). V lost 4 bases, J lost 9 bases, and 13 bases stayed unmatched.

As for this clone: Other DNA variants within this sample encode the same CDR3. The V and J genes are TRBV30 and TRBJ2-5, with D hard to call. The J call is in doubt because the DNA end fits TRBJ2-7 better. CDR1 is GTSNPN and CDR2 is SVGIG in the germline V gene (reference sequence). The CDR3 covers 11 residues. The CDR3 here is CAWSVGYEQYF. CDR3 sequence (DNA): TGTGCCTGGAGTGTAGGTTACGAGCAGTACTTC.

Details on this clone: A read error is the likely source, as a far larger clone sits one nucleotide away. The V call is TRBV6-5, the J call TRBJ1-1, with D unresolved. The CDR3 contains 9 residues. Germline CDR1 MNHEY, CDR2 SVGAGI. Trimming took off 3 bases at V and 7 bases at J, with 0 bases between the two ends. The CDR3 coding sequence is TGTGCCAGCAGTTATGAAGCTTTCTTT. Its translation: CASSYEAFF.

CDR3 nucleotide sequence: TGTGCCAGCTCACCTCAGGCTGGCGAAAAACTGTTTTTT. It is translated as CASSPQAGEKLFF. This sequence joins TRBV18 and TRBJ1-4; D unresolved. The CDR3 has 13 amino acids. Trimming stripped 3 bases from V and 8 bases from J, with 10 bases between. Germline V gene sequence: CDR1 KGHSH, CDR2 LQKENI.

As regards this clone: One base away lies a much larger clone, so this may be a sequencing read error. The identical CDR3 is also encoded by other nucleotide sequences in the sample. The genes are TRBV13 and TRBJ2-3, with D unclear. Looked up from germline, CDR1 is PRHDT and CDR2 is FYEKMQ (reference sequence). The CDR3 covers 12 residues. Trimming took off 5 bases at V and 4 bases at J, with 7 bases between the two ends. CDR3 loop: CASSLGSDTQYF. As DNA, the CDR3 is TGTGCCAGCAGCCTCGGGTCAGATACGCAGTATTTT.

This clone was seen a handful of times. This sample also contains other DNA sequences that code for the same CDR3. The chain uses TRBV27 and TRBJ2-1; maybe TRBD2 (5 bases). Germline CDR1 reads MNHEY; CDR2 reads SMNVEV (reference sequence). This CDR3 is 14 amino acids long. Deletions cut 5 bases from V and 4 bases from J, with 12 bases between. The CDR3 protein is CASSLVREYNEQFF. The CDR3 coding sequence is TGTGCCAGCAGTCTAGTCCGGGAATACAATGAGCAGTTCTTC.

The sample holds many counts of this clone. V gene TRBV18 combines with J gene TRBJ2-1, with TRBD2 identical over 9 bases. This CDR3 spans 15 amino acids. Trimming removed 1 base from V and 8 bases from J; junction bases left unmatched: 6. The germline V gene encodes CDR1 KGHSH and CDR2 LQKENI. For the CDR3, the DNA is TGTGCCAGCTCACCACTAGCGGGAGTTGGCGATGAGCAGTTCTTC. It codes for CASSPLAGVGDEQFF. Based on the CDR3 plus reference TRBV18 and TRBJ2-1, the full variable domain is NAGVMQNPRHLVRRRGQEARLRCSPMKGHSHVYWYRQLPEEGLKFMVYLQKENIIDESGMPKERFSAEFPKEGPSILRIQQVVRGDSAAYFCASSPLAGVGDEQFFGPGTRLTVL.

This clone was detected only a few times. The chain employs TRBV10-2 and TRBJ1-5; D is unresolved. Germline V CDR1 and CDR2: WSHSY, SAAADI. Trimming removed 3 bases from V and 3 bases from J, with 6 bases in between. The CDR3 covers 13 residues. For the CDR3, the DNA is TGCGCCAGCAGTGATCAGTACAATCAGCCCCAGCATTTT. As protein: CASSDQYNQPQHF.

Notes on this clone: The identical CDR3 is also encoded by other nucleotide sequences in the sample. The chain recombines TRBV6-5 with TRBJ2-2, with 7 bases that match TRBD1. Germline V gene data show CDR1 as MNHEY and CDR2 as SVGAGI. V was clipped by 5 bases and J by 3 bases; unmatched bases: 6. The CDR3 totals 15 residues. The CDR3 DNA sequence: TGTGCCAGCAGTAGACAGGGAAGGGACACCGGGGAGCTGTTTTTT. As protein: CASSRQGRDTGELFF.

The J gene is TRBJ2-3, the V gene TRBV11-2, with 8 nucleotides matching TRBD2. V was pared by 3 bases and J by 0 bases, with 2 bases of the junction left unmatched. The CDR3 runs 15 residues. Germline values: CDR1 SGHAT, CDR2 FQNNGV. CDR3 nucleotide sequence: TGTGCCAGCAGCTTCCGCGGGAGGAGCACAGATACGCAGTATTTT. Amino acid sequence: CASSFRGRSTDTQYF.

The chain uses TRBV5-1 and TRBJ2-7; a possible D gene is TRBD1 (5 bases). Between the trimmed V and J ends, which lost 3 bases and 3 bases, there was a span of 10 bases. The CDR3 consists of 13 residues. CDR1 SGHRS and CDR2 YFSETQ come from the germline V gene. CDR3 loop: CASSYSRGYEQYF. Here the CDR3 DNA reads TGCGCCAGCAGCTACAGTAGGGGCTACGAGCAGTACTTC. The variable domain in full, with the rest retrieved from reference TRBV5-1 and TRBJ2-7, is KAGVTQTPRYLIKTRGQQVTLSCSPISGHRSVSWYQQTPGQGLQFLFEYFSETQRNKGNFPGRFSGRQFSNSRSEMNVSTLELGDSALYLCASSYSRGYEQYFGPGTRLTVT.

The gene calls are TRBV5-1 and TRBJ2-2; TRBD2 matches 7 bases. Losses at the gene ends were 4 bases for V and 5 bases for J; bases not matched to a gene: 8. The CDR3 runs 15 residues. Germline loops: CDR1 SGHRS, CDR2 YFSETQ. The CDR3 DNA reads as TGCGCCAGCAGCCTTAGACTAGCCCAAACCGGGGAGCTGTTTTTT. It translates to CASSLRLAQTGELFF. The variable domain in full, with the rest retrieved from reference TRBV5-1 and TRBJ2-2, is KAGVTQTPRYLIKTRGQQVTLSCSPISGHRSVSWYQQTPGQGLQFLFEYFSETQRNKGNFPGRFSGRQFSNSRSEMNVSTLELGDSALYLCASSLRLAQTGELFFGEGSRLTVL.